This TCR beta chain derives from a study of blood T cell repertoires in COVID-19. This CDR3 is 15 amino acids long. Germline V gene data show CDR1 as LNHDA and CDR2 as SQIVND (reference sequence). With 3 bases clipped from V and 3 bases from J, the junction kept 6 bases outside the gene matches. This clone was picked up one time. In the original analysis: Estimation of nucleated cell counts was performed using reference gene primer amplification. The repertoire was sequenced with immunoSEQ multiplex PCR; TCRdb's copy has only in-frame clones and lacks some. The DNA gave D and trimming, while V, J and clone size come from that table. The table lists about 140,000 clones, about 90% of them singletons.

The specimen sequenced was peripheral blood. This clonotype was obtained from an older woman with acute or convalescent COVID-19. The chain joins TRBV19 to TRBJ2-7; 9 bases map to TRBD1. The CDR3 DNA is TGTGCCAGTAGTATGGGGACAGGGAAATTCTACGAGCAGTACTTC. Amino acids: CASSMGTGKFYEQYF.